The clone carrying this TCR beta chain was counted a few times. What it binds is not known. V was shortened by 4 bases and J by 8 bases, with 11 bases between the two germline ends. The germline V gene has CDR1 WNHNN and CDR2 SYGVQD (reference sequence). The CDR3 is 12 residues long. HIV-positive participants were all treated in the United States. In each sample, about 0.95-11 million cryopreserved PBMC were present before DNA extraction. Samples were assayed with immunoSEQ v3.0 at survey level. Method: immunoSEQ multiplex PCR; TCRdb's copy keeps in-frame clones and lacks some. Of 20,000 to 30,000 clones in the sample, under 90% were seen once. The data were taken from a study of long-term antiretroviral therapy in people with HIV. Study details: It was about a decade before the 2015 immediate-ART recommendation that the earliest samples were taken. Findings and caveats of the study: HIV repertoires showed narrower CDR3 length ranges than controls.

The sample in question was unsorted PBMCs, obtained at the start of antiretroviral therapy, before treatment. The rearrangement uses TRBV10-1 and TRBJ1-1; D is undetermined. The sequence was obtained from a woman aged 18-30 years with HIV. CDR3 nucleotides: TGCGCCAGCAGTGGAGCAGGTGGGGAAGCTTTCTTT. Amino acid sequence: CASSGAGGEAFF.